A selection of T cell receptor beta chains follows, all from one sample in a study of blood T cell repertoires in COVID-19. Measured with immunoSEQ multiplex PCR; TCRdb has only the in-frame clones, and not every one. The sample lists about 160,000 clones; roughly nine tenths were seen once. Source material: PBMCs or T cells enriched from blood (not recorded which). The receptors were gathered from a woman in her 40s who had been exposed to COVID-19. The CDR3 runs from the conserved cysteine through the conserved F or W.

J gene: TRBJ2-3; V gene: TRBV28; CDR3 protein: CASKRQGMANTQYF
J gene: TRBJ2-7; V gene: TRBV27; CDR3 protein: CASSLVLAGGTYEQYF
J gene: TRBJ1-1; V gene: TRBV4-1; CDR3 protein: CASSQEVTGDTEAFF
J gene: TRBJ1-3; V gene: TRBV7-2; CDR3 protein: CASSSSQGNSGNTIYF
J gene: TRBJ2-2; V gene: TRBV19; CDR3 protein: CASSPGGVGRSGELFF
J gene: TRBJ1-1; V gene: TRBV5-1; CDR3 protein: CASSPNPGNTEAFF
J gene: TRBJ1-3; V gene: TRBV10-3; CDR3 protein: CAISERQGVAGNTIYF
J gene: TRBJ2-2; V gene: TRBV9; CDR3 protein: CASSIGTSGTLGGELFF
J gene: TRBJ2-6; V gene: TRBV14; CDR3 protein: CASSQERGGSGANVLTF
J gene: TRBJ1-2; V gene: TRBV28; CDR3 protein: CASSFAPSAYGYTF
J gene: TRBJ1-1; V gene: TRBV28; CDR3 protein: CASSFQLGRAEAFF
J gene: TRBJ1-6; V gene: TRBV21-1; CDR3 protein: CASSNLDRVGITLHF
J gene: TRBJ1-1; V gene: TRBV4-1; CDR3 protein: CASSTGQGAMNTEAFF
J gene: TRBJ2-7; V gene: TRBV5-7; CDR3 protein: CASSFVAGQYEQYF
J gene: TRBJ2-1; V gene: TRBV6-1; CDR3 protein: CASSESGGGSNEQFF
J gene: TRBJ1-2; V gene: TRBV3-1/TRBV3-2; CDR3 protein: CASSQRTGVRGGGYTF
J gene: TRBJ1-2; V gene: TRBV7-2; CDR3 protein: CASSPRTGRSGYTF
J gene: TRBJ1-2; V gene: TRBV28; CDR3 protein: CASSSWVRGTGGYTF
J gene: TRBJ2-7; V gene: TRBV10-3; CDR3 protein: CAISDAFSGTGTSEQYF
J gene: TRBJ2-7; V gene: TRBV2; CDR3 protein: CASSEAAGGEQYF
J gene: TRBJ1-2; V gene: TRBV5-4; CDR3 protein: CASSSLDYGYTF
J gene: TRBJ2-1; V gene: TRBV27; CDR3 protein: CASSPGTSGRGEQFF
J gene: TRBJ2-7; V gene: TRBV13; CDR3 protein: CASSADRGSEQYF
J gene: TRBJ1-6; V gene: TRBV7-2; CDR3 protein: CASSPGLPPNSPLHF
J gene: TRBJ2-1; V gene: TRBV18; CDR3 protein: CASSPLRRLAHYNEQFF
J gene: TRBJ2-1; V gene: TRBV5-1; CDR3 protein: CASNDGRTSGRASSSYNEQFF
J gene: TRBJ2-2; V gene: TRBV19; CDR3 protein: CASSPPGGHGTGELFF
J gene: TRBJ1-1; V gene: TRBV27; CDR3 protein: CASKGGAPEAFF
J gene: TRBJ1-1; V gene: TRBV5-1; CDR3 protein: CASTSQGANTEAFF
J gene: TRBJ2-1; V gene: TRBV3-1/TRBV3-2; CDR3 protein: CASSPRTEAGGRQFF
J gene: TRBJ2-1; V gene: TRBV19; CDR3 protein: CASSIRLAGGDQFF
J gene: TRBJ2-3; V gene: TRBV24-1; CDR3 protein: CATSGSTGSDTQYF
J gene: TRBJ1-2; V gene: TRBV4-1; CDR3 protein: CASSLRDSTLTGYGYTF
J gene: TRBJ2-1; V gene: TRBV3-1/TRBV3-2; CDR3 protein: CASSRLAGGLNEQFF
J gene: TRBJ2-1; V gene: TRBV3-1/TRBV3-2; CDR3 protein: CASSQDALSSYNEQFF
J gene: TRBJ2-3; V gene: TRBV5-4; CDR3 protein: CASSLYRVEDTQYF
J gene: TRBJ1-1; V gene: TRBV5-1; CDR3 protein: CASSSVDRNTEAFF